This T cell receptor (beta chain) came from a study of somatic mutations in cytotoxic T cells in rheumatoid arthritis. The overall study: Collection of patient blood (about 28 ml EDTA) took place right after diagnosis, before any treatment.

Whole-study findings and limits: The study found that the largest CD8+ clone exceeded 20% of CD8+ cells in about an eighth of the roughly 65 patients. Compared with age-matched healthy controls, rheumatoid arthritis patients did not differ significantly in CD8+ T-cell clonality.

Assay: immunoSEQ multiplex PCR; the TCRdb copy retains only in-frame clones and omits some. The table shows more than 15,000 clones, with about 83% occurring only once. This clone is medium-sized (0.01 to 0.1%) within its sample. Its antigen is unidentified. Positive magnetic bead selection isolated CD4+ and CD8+ cells, and flow cytometry checked purity. CDR3 size: 14 residues. The V end lost 7 bases, the J end lost 4 bases, and 17 bases lay between the germline ends. CDR1 SGHKS and CDR2 YYEKEE come from the germline V gene (reference sequence). This TCR derives from an adult with rheumatoid arthritis. The chain is built from TRBV5-5 and TRBJ1-1; D remains unclear. Material for sequencing was CD8+ T cells sorted from blood. CDR3 DNA: TGTGCCAGCGCATATCGGGGAGAGACCACTGAAGCTTTCTTT. Translation: CASAYRGETTEAFF.